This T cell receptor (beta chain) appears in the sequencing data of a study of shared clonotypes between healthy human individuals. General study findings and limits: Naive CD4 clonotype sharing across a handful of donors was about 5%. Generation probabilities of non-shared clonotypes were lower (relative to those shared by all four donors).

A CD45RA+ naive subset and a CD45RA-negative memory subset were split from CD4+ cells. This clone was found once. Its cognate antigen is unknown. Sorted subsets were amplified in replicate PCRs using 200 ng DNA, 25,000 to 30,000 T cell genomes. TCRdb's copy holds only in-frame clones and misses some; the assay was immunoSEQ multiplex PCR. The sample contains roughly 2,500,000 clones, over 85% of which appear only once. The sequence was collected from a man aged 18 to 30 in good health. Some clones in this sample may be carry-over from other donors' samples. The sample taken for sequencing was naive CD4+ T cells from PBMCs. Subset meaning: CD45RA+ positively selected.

The CDR3 reads CASSYRGGGQETQYF. The DNA for the CDR3 is TGTGCCAGCAGTTATAGGGGCGGGGGCCAAGAGACCCAGTACTTC. The V and J genes are TRBV7-7 and TRBJ2-5; TRBD2 matches at 7 bases. This CDR3 contains 15 residues. After removal of 6 bases from V and 1 base from J, the junction contained 8 bases not matched to a gene. Per the germline V gene, CDR1 is SSHAT and CDR2 is FNYEAQ (reference sequence). The entire variable domain, with the rest obtained from reference TRBV7-7 and TRBJ2-5, is as follows: GAGVSQSPRYKVTKRGQDVTLRCDPISSHATLYWYQQALGQGPEFLTYFNYEAQPDKSGLPSDRFSAERPEGSISTLTIQRTEQRDSAMYRCASSYRGGGQETQYFGPGTRLLVL.